This TCR beta chain was captured in a study of early T cells in non-severe SARS-CoV-2 infection. Study-wide findings and caveats: Matching against VDJdb likely underestimated virus-specific expansions, favoring anti-spike CD8.

Of note for this clonotype: The target antigen is unknown.

One entry per CDR3 protein, called by TCRdb with MiXCR from the 5' RACE reads. Of roughly 27,000 distinct CDR3 sequences in the sample, approximately 4.8% were seen once. V was cut by 3 bases and J by 1 base, with 7 bases left in between. Germline CDR1 reads MRHNA; CDR2 reads SNTAGT. The CDR3 length is 13 residues. This TCR was sampled from an adult who was a healthcare worker with PCR-confirmed SARS-CoV-2 infection or an uninfected control (not recorded which). The genes are TRBV6-4 and TRBJ2-7; tentatively, D is TRBD1 or TRBD2 (5 bases each). Material: whole blood. The CDR3 protein is CASSEGPSYEQYF. Written as DNA, the CDR3 is TGTGCCAGCAGTGAGGGACCGTCCTACGAGCAGTACTTC.